This TCR beta chain was sequenced for a study of CD8 T cells in ankylosing spondylitis (dated by TCRdb to 2016 to 2017). For the study in its entirety: T cell receptor beta repertoires were profiled in healthy donors and ankylosing spondylitis patients so that disease-linked TCR variants could be found. The whole study cohort included some 100 healthy donors and under 30 ankylosing spondylitis patients. Peripheral blood was sampled, and synovial fluid was also collected from ankylosing spondylitis patients.

Sequencing instrument: Illumina HiSeq 2500. TCR beta libraries were prepared by quantitative 5'-RACE with molecular barcodes. On the authors' methods: Disease-linked TCR variants were identified with a new computational method built on a probabilistic model of VDJ rearrangement. TCRdb took the public reads, trimmed them with fastp at Q25, ran MiXCR for clone calling and kept in-frame beta chains. Rows with a matching CDR3 protein are joined into one entry that keeps the most common DNA and genes. The V and J calls and clone size come from TCRdb's table, not from the authors' own analysis. Recorded for this sample are under 250,000 distinct CDR3 sequences; around 8% of them occurred a single time. The ten largest make up 4% to 5.5% of the sample. From the cysteine through the phenylalanine, the CDR3 covers 13 amino acids. Kept here is only the CDR3 DNA, which spans 39 bases and is read in frame from base 1. Taken from the germline V gene (reference sequence), the CDR1 and CDR2 loops are DFQATT and SNEGSKA. V ends up 5 bases short and J 5 bases short, with an unmatched junction base count of 5.

This clonotype was seen many times. Its antigen specificity is not known. No much larger clone is present one base from it, and per-base qualities are unavailable. Here is what the overall study found, with its caveats: The disease-linked clones were reported as significantly enriched in matched synovial fluid samples from ankylosing spondylitis patients. A CD8+ phenotype was shown by the disease-linked clones, which were found at relatively low frequencies in peripheral blood. Blood from ankylosing spondylitis patients appeared to be characterized by a TCR beta motif composed of under ten highly homologous amino acid variants. Some of the motif variants had been reported before in the synovial fluid and blood of reactive arthritis patients, a finding that suggests common disease-initiation mechanisms.

This clonotype was obtained from a female donor with ankylosing spondylitis or in good health (not recorded which). The chain is made from TRBV20-1 and TRBJ1-1, and 10 junctional nucleotides match TRBD1. Sequenced sample: blood, either unsorted or a sorted T cell fraction (not recorded which). DNA sequence: TGCAGTGCTTATGACAGGGGGCAAACTGAAGCTTTCTTT. Its protein is CSAYDRGQTEAFF.